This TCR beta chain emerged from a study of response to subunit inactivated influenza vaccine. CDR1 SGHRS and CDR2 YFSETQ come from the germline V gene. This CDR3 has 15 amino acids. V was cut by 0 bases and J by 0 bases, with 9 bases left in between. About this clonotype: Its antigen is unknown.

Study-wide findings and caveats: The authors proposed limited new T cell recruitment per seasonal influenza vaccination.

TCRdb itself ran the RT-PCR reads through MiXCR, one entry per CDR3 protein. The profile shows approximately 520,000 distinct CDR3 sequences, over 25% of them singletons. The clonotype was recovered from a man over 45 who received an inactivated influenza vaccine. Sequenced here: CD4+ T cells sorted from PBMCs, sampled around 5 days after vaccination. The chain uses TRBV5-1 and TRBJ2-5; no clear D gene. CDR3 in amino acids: CASSLGSIYQETQYF. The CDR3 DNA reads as TGCGCCAGCAGCTTGGGGTCAATATACCAAGAGACCCAGTACTTC.